These 30 T cell receptor beta chains were all obtained from the same sample, sequenced in a study of Ad26.COV2.S vaccination and SARS-CoV-2 variants. Here immunoSEQ multiplex PCR was the method, and the copy in TCRdb shows in-frame clones only, minus some. The data hold around 350,000 clones, with 90% to 95% observed a single time. The sequencing used peripheral blood, collected after recovery from COVID-19. The source of these receptors is a human donor who had recovered from COVID-19.

The sample holds one count of this clone. The rearrangement links TRBV19 to TRBJ2-5; 12 positions agree with TRBD2. Looked up from germline, CDR1 is LNHDA and CDR2 is SQIVND (reference sequence). CDR3 length: 18 amino acids. The trim removed 4 bases at V and 1 base at J, leaving 10 bases unmatched. CDR3 region: CASSTRTSGERGQETQYF. The CDR3 region has the DNA TGTGCCAGTAGTACAAGGACTAGCGGGGAACGAGGCCAAGAGACCCAGTACTTC.

The chain links TRBV5-1 to TRBJ2-1, with 10 bases fitting TRBD2. The CDR3 runs to 19 residues. The junction had 9 bases not matched to a gene; V was cut back by 0 bases and J by 0 bases. Per germline, CDR1 SGHRS and CDR2 YFSETQ. CDR3 region: CASSLESPSGGSSYNEQFF. The CDR3 DNA is TGCGCCAGCAGCTTGGAGTCCCCTAGCGGGGGTAGCTCCTACAATGAGCAGTTCTTC.

The chain employs TRBV6-1 and TRBJ2-7, with D perhaps matching TRBD1 or TRBD2 (5 bases each). The CDR3 spans 15 residues. Germline values: CDR1 MNHNS, CDR2 SASEGT. V lost 2 bases and J 2 bases, leaving 13 bases between the germline ends. The CDR3 sequence is CASSESGWGPYEQYF. The DNA of the CDR3 is TGTGCCAGCAGTGAAAGTGGGTGGGGACCCTACGAGCAGTACTTC.

The CDR3: CASSPKRGRNGNTIYF. The CDR3 nucleotides are TGTGCCAGCTCACCAAAAAGGGGGCGAAATGGAAACACCATATATTTT. V and J are TRBV18 and TRBJ1-3, with 7 bases aligning to TRBD1. This CDR3 comprises 16 residues. The V gene's germline CDR1 is KGHSH and CDR2 LQKENI. V was pared by 2 bases and J by 3 bases, with 7 bases of the junction left unmatched.

This clone occurred once. This chain joins TRBV6-5 and TRBJ1-1; no clear D. V lost 8 bases, J lost 3 bases, and 13 bases lay in between. The CDR3 consists of 13 residues. Germline values: CDR1 MNHEY, CDR2 SVGAGI. The CDR3 sequence is CASVPDGDTEAFF. The CDR3 nucleotides read TGTGCCAGCGTACCGGACGGGGACACTGAAGCTTTCTTT.

This rearrangement joins TRBV6-5 to TRBJ2-5, with TRBD2 identical over 9 bases. Germline-derived CDR1 and CDR2 are MNHEY and SVGAGI. V was clipped by 4 bases and J by 4 bases; unmatched bases: 10. The CDR3 length is 16 residues. The CDR3 region is CASSFGLAGVGETQYF. In nucleotides, the CDR3 is TGTGCCAGCAGTTTTGGATTAGCGGGGGTGGGAGAGACCCAGTACTTC.

The chain has TRBV18 and TRBJ2-7; unclear D gene. The V gene's germline CDR1 is KGHSH and CDR2 LQKENI. This CDR3 is 10 amino acids long. V was pared by 4 bases and J by 6 bases, with 4 bases between. The CDR3 loop is CASSQAEQYF. In nucleotides, the CDR3 is TGTGCCAGCTCACAAGCCGAGCAGTACTTC.

The V call is TRBV4-3, the J call TRBJ1-2, with D maybe TRBD1 (5 bases). The CDR3 consists of 16 residues. The V end was cut by 0 bases, the J end by 6 bases, with 17 bases between. CDR1 and CDR2 from the germline V gene are LGHNA and YSLEER. The CDR3 coding sequence is TGCGCCAGCAGCCAAGATCGGGCAGGGACGAACGATGGCTACACCTTC. Translating it yields CASSQDRAGTNDGYTF.

The rearrangement uses TRBV10-3 and TRBJ1-1, with D possibly matching TRBD1 (6 bases). CDR3 length: 15 residues. V gave up 7 bases and J gave up 6 bases, with 21 bases separating them. Germline loops: CDR1 ENHRY, CDR2 SYGVKD. The CDR3 region is CAINTNRERKAEAFF. The CDR3 DNA follows: TGTGCCATCAATACAAACAGGGAGAGAAAGGCTGAAGCTTTCTTT.

The rearrangement links TRBV6-1 to TRBJ2-7; 11 bases match TRBD1. Germline CDR1 is MNHNS and CDR2 is SASEGT. The CDR3 is 16 amino acids. Losses at the gene ends were 4 bases for V and 6 bases for J; bases not matched to a gene: 11. CDR3 residues: CASSANGAGTGGEQYF. The CDR3 DNA reads TGTGCCAGCAGTGCAAACGGCGCCGGGACAGGGGGCGAGCAGTACTTC.

The rearrangement links TRBV6-1 to TRBJ2-3; tentatively, D is TRBD2 (7 bases). Germline V CDR1 and CDR2: MNHNS, SASEGT. The CDR3 totals 18 residues. V was clipped by 0 bases and J by 0 bases, with 16 bases between them. The CDR3 here is CASSEALWAGASTDTQYF. Here the CDR3 DNA reads TGTGCCAGCAGTGAAGCGCTTTGGGCGGGGGCAAGCACAGATACGCAGTATTTT.

The chain couples TRBV6-1 to TRBJ2-3; TRBD2 might be the D (5 bases). The CDR3 is made up of 12 amino acids. The germline V gene has CDR1 MNHNS and CDR2 SASEGT. V was clipped by 4 bases and J by 3 bases, with 5 bases between them. The CDR3 sequence: CASSVATDTQYF. In DNA form, the CDR3 reads TGTGCCAGCAGTGTAGCGACAGATACGCAGTATTTT.

J is TRBJ1-2 and V is TRBV7-9; 7 bases are shared with TRBD1. Trimming at V came to 5 bases and at J to 9 bases, leaving 6 bases not matched to a gene. CDR1 SEHNR and CDR2 FQNEAQ come from the germline V gene (reference sequence). CDR3 length: 12 residues. CDR3 nucleotides: TGTGCCAGCAGCCCCGGGACAGTAAGCTACACCTTC. Amino acid sequence: CASSPGTVSYTF.

This chain connects TRBV7-9 to TRBJ2-5; D gene uncertain. The CDR3 covers 15 residues. V was pared by 2 bases and J by 3 bases, with 13 bases between. In germline, CDR1 is SEHNR, CDR2 FQNEAQ (reference sequence). In DNA, the CDR3 is TGTGCCAGCAGCTTATTCCCAGGAGTCGAAGAGACCCAGTACTTC. Translation: CASSLFPGVEETQYF.

J is TRBJ2-5 and V is TRBV11-2; D ambiguous. CDR1 and CDR2 (germline): SGHAT, FQNNGV. CDR3 length equals 16 residues. V lost 0 bases, J lost 5 bases, and 16 bases lay in between. CDR3 amino acids: CASSLDFQGIRETQYF. The CDR3 DNA reads as TGTGCCAGCAGCTTAGATTTCCAAGGAATCCGCGAGACCCAGTACTTC. The full variable domain, its missing parts supplied by reference TRBV11-2 and TRBJ2-5, is EAGVAQSPRYKIIEKRQSVAFWCNPISGHATLYWYQQILGQGPKLLIQFQNNGVVDDSQLPKDRFSAERLKGVDSTLKIQPAKLEDSAVYLCASSLDFQGIRETQYFGPGTRLLVL.

Here the CDR3 DNA reads TGTGCCAGTAGTAGGGGGGGAGGCACCGGGGAGCTGTTTTTT. Protein: CASSRGGGTGELFF. The chain links TRBV19 to TRBJ2-2, with TRBD2 matching 7 bases. CDR1 and CDR2 (germline): LNHDA, SQIVND (reference sequence). CDR3 length: 14 amino acids. Losses at the gene ends were 4 bases for V and 4 bases for J; bases not matched to a gene: 3.

This clone was counted a single time. The V and J genes are TRBV10-3 and TRBJ2-7; 9 nucleotides line up with TRBD1. V gave up 4 bases and J gave up 3 bases; unmatched junction bases: 7. CDR1 is ENHRY, CDR2 SYGVKD, per germline. CDR3 size: 15 residues. CDR3 residues: CAISVTTGGGYEQYF. DNA of the CDR3: TGTGCCATCAGTGTCACAACAGGGGGCGGCTACGAGCAGTACTTC.

CDR3 nucleotides: TGTGCCAGCAGGCAACAGGGGGGTGGTTACGAGCAGTACTTC. This translates into CASRQQGGGYEQYF. The chain uses TRBV2 and TRBJ2-7; 8 bases match TRBD1. There are 14 residues in the CDR3. V dropped 6 bases and J dropped 4; count of bases not matched to a gene: 8. Per the germline V gene, CDR1 is SNHLY and CDR2 is FYNNEI.

The chain uses TRBV19 and TRBJ1-4; no clear D. V shed 6 bases and J shed 0 bases, with 14 bases lying between them. Germline CDR1 and CDR2: LNHDA and SQIVND (reference sequence). The CDR3 totals 16 residues. CDR3 in amino acids: CASRGRTGATNEKLFF. DNA of the CDR3: TGTGCCAGTAGAGGAAGGACGGGTGCAACTAATGAAAAACTGTTTTTT.

This clone was recorded only once. The chain recombines TRBV13 with TRBJ2-5, with 7 bases aligning to TRBD2. This CDR3 spans 19 amino acids. CDR1 is PRHDT and CDR2 is FYEKMQ in the germline V gene (reference sequence). V lost 4 bases, J lost 5 bases, and 22 bases stayed unmatched. CDR3 region: CASSSFVGGSFSPSETQYF. The CDR3 DNA reads as TGTGCCAGCAGCTCATTTGTGGGGGGGTCTTTCTCCCCCTCTGAGACCCAGTACTTC.

The CDR3 sequence: CASSQELRGGLKDTQYF. Written as DNA, the CDR3 is TGCGCCAGCAGCCAAGAATTGCGGGGGGGCCTGAAAGATACGCAGTATTTT. The chain carries TRBV4-1 and TRBJ2-3; 9 nucleotides agree with TRBD2. Per germline, CDR1 MGHRA and CDR2 YSYEKL. V shed 0 bases and J 5 bases; nucleotides not matched to a gene: 9. CDR3 size: 17 residues.

At least ten counts were recorded for this clone. The chain combines TRBV4-2 with TRBJ2-7; 14 bases align to TRBD2. The CDR3 runs 17 residues. The germline gives CDR1 LGHNA, CDR2 YNFKEQ. Unmatched junction bases numbered 5, after V lost 0 bases and J lost 4 bases. The CDR3 DNA follows: TGTGCCAGCAGCCAAGAACGGACTAGCGGGGGGAAATACGAGCAGTACTTC. Encoded protein: CASSQERTSGGKYEQYF.

This chain connects TRBV27 to TRBJ1-4; D unresolved. This CDR3 region has 14 residues. V was trimmed by 5 bases and J by 1 base, leaving 8 bases between them. The germline gives CDR1 MNHEY, CDR2 SMNVEV (reference sequence). CDR3: CASSRTGTNEKLFF. CDR3 nucleotide sequence: TGTGCCAGCAGTCGGACGGGAACTAATGAAAAACTGTTTTTT.

This chain joins TRBV7-9 and TRBJ2-1, with 7 bases matching TRBD1. The CDR3 has 14 residues. Germline lookup yields CDR1 SEHNR and CDR2 FQNEAQ (reference sequence). V lost 5 bases to trimming and J lost 4 bases; unmatched junction nucleotides: 5. CDR3 in amino acids: CASSAGTAYNEQFF. CDR3 DNA sequence: TGTGCCAGCAGCGCCGGGACAGCGTACAATGAGCAGTTCTTC.

The chain employs TRBV7-9 and TRBJ1-2; TRBD1 matches at 10 bases. Germline trimming cut 3 bases from V and 7 bases from J; bases unmatched to any gene: 5. The V gene's germline CDR1 is SEHNR and CDR2 FQNEAQ (reference sequence). This CDR3 comprises 14 residues. The CDR3 nucleotides read TGTGCCAGCAGCTTTGACAGGACAGGGGGTGGCTACACCTTC. It specifies CASSFDRTGGGYTF. The variable domain in full, with the rest retrieved from reference TRBV7-9 and TRBJ1-2, is DTGVSQNPRHKITKRGQNVTFRCDPISEHNRLYWYRQTLGQGPEFLTYFQNEAQLEKSRLLSDRFSAERPKGSFSTLEIQRTEQGDSAMYLCASSFDRTGGGYTFGSGTRLTVV.

The CDR3 loop is CASGLGTGGIGSPLHF. CDR3 in DNA: TGTGCTAGTGGTTTGGGGACAGGGGGAATTGGTTCACCCCTCCACTTT. The rearrangement uses TRBV12-5 and TRBJ1-6; TRBD1 aligns across 10 bases. V lost 1 base and J lost 9; bases outside the gene matches: 6. In germline, CDR1 is LGHNT, CDR2 FRNRAP. This CDR3 contains 16 residues.

V usage is TRBV9 and J usage is TRBJ2-7; 8 nucleotides line up with TRBD1. There are 15 residues in the CDR3. J gave up 3 bases and V 3 bases, and 8 bases lay outside the gene matches. Germline V CDR1 and CDR2: SGDLS, YYNGEE. The CDR3 region has the DNA TGTGCCAGCAGCGATGGACAGGGCCCCCTCTACGAGCAGTACTTC. It encodes CASSDGQGPLYEQYF.

In its sample, this clone was seen once. CDR3 in amino acids: CASSGQEGTEAFF. The CDR3 nucleotides are TGTGCCAGCAGCGGACAGGAGGGCACTGAAGCTTTCTTT. This chain links TRBV6-4 with TRBJ1-1; TRBD1 aligns across 7 bases. The CDR3 contains 13 residues. CDR1 is MRHNA, CDR2 SNTAGT, per germline. Trimming took 6 bases from V and 4 from J; bases not matched to a gene: 5.

The V gene is TRBV15, the J gene TRBJ2-1; 12 nucleotides line up with TRBD1. Germline V lookup: CDR1 LNHNV, CDR2 YYDKDF (reference sequence). With 3 bases clipped from V and 7 bases from J, the junction kept 4 bases outside the gene matches. CDR3 length: 15 residues. For the CDR3, the DNA is TGTGCCACCAGCAGCCGGGACAGGGGGCAGAATGAGCAGTTCTTC. This translates into CATSSRDRGQNEQFF.

This chain's CDR3 is CASSPTQLTSGGAKTQYF. In DNA, the CDR3 is TGTGCCAGCAGCCCTACCCAGCTGACTAGCGGGGGGGCGAAGACCCAGTACTTC. The chain uses TRBV3-1 (or the pseudogene TRBV3-2) and TRBJ2-5; 14 bases match TRBD2. Germline V gene lookup returns CDR1 LGHDT and CDR2 YNNKEL (reference sequence). V gave up 4 bases and J gave up 6 bases; unmatched junction bases: 13. The CDR3 covers 18 residues.